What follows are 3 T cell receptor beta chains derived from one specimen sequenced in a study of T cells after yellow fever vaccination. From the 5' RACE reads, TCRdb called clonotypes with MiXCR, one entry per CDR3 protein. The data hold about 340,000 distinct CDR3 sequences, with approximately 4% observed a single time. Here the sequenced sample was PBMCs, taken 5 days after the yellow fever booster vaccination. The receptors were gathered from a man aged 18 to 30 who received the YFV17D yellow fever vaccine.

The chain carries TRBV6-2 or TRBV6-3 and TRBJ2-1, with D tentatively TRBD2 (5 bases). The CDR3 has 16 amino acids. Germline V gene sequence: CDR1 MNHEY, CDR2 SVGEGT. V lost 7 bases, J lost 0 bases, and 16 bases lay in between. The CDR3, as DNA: TGTGCCAGCACCTCCGGCCGGGCGGGCTCCTACAATGAGCAGTTCTTC. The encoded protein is CASTSGRAGSYNEQFF.

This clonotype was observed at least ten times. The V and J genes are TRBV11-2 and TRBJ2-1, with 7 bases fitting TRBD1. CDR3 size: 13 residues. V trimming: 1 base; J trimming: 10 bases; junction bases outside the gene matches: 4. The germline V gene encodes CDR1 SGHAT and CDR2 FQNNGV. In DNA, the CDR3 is TGTGCCAGCAGCTTAGGACAGGGATTGGAGCAGTTCTTC. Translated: CASSLGQGLEQFF.

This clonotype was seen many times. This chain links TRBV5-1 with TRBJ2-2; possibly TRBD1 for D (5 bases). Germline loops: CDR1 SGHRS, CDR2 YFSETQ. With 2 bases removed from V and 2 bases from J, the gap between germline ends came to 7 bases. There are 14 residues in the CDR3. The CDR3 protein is CASSLQDNTGELFF. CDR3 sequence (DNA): TGCGCCAGCAGCTTACAGGACAACACCGGGGAGCTGTTTTTT.